Below, 14 T cell receptor beta chains from the same sample are listed, as sequenced in a study of response to subunit inactivated influenza vaccine. TCRdb used MiXCR to reprocess the RT-PCR reads, holding one entry per CDR3 protein. Among just under 550,000 distinct CDR3 sequences listed, under 30% were seen once. The same data also went into a second study, on T cells expressing NK-cell markers. That report notes: Synthesis of TCR beta cDNA relied on 5'RACE template switching carrying UMIs.

Sequenced material: CD4+ T cells sorted from PBMCs, taken about 11 days after vaccination. Receptor source: a man between 45 and 60 years old who received an inactivated influenza vaccine.

This clonotype was detected a few times. J is TRBJ1-5 and V is TRBV12-3 or TRBV12-4; the D is unclear. V lost 5 bases to trimming and J lost 3 bases, with 8 bases between them. The CDR3 totals 13 residues. The CDR3 region is CASSPFNNQPQHF. The CDR3 nucleotides are TGTGCCAGCAGTCCCTTTAACAATCAGCCCCAGCATTTT.

This clonotype was seen a few times. The rearrangement links TRBV4-1 to TRBJ1-4, with TRBD1 identical over 11 bases. Germline CDR1 is MGHRA and CDR2 is YSYEKL. The CDR3 is made up of 17 amino acids. V shed 1 base and J 5 bases; nucleotides not matched to a gene: 6. The CDR3 region is CASSQGGTGGLNEKLFF. DNA for the CDR3: TGCGCCAGCAGCCAAGGAGGGACAGGGGGTTTAAATGAAAAACTGTTTTTT.

This clonotype has only a few counts. The chain carries TRBV28 and TRBJ2-1; D is perhaps TRBD2 (6 bases). Trimming removed 6 bases from V and 0 bases from J, with 15 bases in between. The CDR3 contains 16 residues. Germline assignment: CDR1 MDHEN and CDR2 SYDVKM. CDR3 amino acids: CASRASSAGSYNEQFF. The DNA for the CDR3 is TGTGCCAGCAGGGCCTCTAGCGCCGGCTCCTACAATGAGCAGTTCTTC.

The chain uses TRBV6-4 and TRBJ2-1; 11 bases are shared with TRBD2. The V gene's germline CDR1 is MRHNA and CDR2 SNTAGT. This CDR3 contains 18 residues. After removal of 6 bases from V and 0 bases from J, the junction contained 10 bases not matched to a gene. CDR3 loop: CASRGTSGPPSSYNEQFF. The CDR3 DNA reads as TGTGCCAGCAGGGGGACTAGCGGACCCCCCAGCTCCTACAATGAGCAGTTCTTC.

This chain uses TRBV10-3 with TRBJ1-3; D is ambiguous. V dropped 5 bases and J dropped 4 bases, with 15 bases sitting between them. CDR1 ENHRY and CDR2 SYGVKD come from the germline V gene. This CDR3 spans 15 amino acids. For the CDR3, the DNA is TGTGCCATCAGTAACCCCGGGGTTGGAGGAAACACCATATATTTT. Its translation: CAISNPGVGGNTIYF.

The chain recombines TRBV20-1 with TRBJ1-4; D gene ambiguous. The CDR3 is made up of 13 amino acids. V lost 6 bases to trimming and J lost 0 bases, with 8 bases between them. CDR1 and CDR2 from the germline V gene are DFQATT and SNEGSKA (reference sequence). CDR3 bases: TGCAGTGCGTCACGTGCAACTAATGAAAAACTGTTTTTT. It encodes CSASRATNEKLFF.

This chain links TRBV3-1 with TRBJ1-1, with D perhaps TRBD1 (5 bases). This CDR3 region has 16 residues. V was trimmed by 0 bases and J by 1 base, leaving 12 bases between them. Germline assignment: CDR1 LGHDT and CDR2 YNNKEL (reference sequence). The CDR3 is CASSQEAAGSNTEAFF. CDR3 sequence (DNA): TGTGCCAGCAGCCAAGAGGCGGCAGGGTCGAACACTGAAGCTTTCTTT.

This clonotype was found a few times. The genes are TRBV20-1 and TRBJ2-2; D unclear. Germline V CDR1 and CDR2: DFQATT, SNEGSKA (reference sequence). Deletions cut 5 bases from V and 1 base from J, with 8 bases between. CDR3 size: 13 residues. CDR3 amino acids: CSALDENTGELFF. CDR3 nucleotide sequence: TGCAGTGCTCTCGACGAGAACACCGGGGAGCTGTTTTTT.

This clonotype was seen at least ten times. The genes are TRBV5-1 and TRBJ1-4; possible D gene TRBD1, 6 bases. From germline, CDR1 is SGHRS and CDR2 YFSETQ. V lost 0 bases to trimming and J lost 8 bases, with 14 bases between them. The CDR3 sequence is 15 residues long. In nucleotides, the CDR3 is TGCGCCAGCAGCTTGGAGGGGGGGGCTTTCGAAAAACTGTTTTTT. Amino acids: CASSLEGGAFEKLFF. Full variable domain (outside the CDR3, taken from reference TRBV5-1 and TRBJ1-4): KAGVTQTPRYLIKTRGQQVTLSCSPISGHRSVSWYQQTPGQGLQFLFEYFSETQRNKGNFPGRFSGRQFSNSRSEMNVSTLELGDSALYLCASSLEGGAFEKLFFGSGTQLSVL.

The chain joins TRBV10-2 to TRBJ2-5; TRBD1 agrees at 7 bases. This CDR3 comprises 13 residues. Per the germline V gene, CDR1 is WSHSY and CDR2 is SAAADI. V lost 8 bases and J lost 1; bases outside the gene matches: 4. CDR3 loop: CASQRDSQETQYF. CDR3 nucleotides: TGCGCCAGCCAGAGGGACAGCCAAGAGACCCAGTACTTC.

This chain's CDR3 is CASRGTGLTGELFF. CDR3 DNA sequence: TGTGCCAGCAGGGGGACAGGACTTACCGGGGAGCTGTTTTTT. This chain links TRBV6-2 or TRBV6-3 with TRBJ2-2; TRBD1 aligns across 8 bases. Per the germline V gene, CDR1 is MNHEY and CDR2 is SVGEGT. Trimming took 6 bases from V and 5 from J; bases not matched to a gene: 5. The CDR3 has 14 amino acids.

This clonotype was observed a few times. V and J are TRBV12-3 or TRBV12-4 and TRBJ2-5; D is unclear. This CDR3 is 11 amino acids long. V was cut by 8 bases and J by 3 bases, with 7 bases left in between. CDR3 protein: CASAREETQYF. CDR3 nucleotide sequence: TGTGCCAGCGCAAGGGAAGAGACCCAGTACTTC.

The chain combines TRBV12-3 or TRBV12-4 with TRBJ2-3, with 7 positions matching TRBD1. This CDR3 is built from 16 residues. With 5 bases clipped from V and 4 bases from J, the junction kept 12 bases outside the gene matches. CDR3 amino acids: CASSPISGGFPDTQYF. CDR3 sequence (DNA): TGTGCCAGCAGTCCCATATCAGGGGGTTTTCCAGATACGCAGTATTTT.

This clonotype has only a few counts. The chain combines TRBV7-2 with TRBJ1-5; D is possibly TRBD1 (6 bases). CDR3 length: 14 amino acids. V gave up 3 bases and J gave up 7 bases, with 13 bases separating them. The germline V gene encodes CDR1 SGHTA and CDR2 FQGNSA. CDR3 DNA: TGTGCCAGCAGCTTCTCAGGTGGGGGCCAGCCCCAGCATTTT. This sequence encodes CASSFSGGGQPQHF.